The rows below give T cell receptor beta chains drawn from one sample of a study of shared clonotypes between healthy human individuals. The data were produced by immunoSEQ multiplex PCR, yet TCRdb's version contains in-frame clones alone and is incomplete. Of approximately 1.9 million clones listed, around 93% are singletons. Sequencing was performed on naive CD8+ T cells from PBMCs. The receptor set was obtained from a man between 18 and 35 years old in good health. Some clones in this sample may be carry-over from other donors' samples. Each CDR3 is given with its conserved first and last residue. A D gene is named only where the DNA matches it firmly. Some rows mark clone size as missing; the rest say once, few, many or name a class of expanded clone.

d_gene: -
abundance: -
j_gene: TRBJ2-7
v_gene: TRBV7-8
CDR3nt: TGTGCCAGCAGCTCCCAGGACGGGTCCTACGAGCAGTACTTC
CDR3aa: CASSSQDGSYEQYF

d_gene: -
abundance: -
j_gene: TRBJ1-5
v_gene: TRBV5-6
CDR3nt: TGTGCCAGCAGCTTGGGAGGGGCCAATCAGCCCCAGCATTTT
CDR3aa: CASSLGGANQPQHF

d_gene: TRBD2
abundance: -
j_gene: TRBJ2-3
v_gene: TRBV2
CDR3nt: TGTGCCAGCAGGACCCTAGCGGGAGGGCTTATTTCAGATACGCAGTATTTT
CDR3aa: CASRTLAGGLISDTQYF

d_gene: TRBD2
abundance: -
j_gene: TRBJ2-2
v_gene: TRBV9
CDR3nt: TGTGCCAGCACCGGGGGGACGGTTACCGGGGAGCTGTTTTTT
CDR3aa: CASTGGTVTGELFF

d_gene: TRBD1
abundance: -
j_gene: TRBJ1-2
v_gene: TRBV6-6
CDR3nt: TGTGCCAGCAGTTACCTTGGACAGGCCATCTACACCTTC
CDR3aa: CASSYLGQAIYTF

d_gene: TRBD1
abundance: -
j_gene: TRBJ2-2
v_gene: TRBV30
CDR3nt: TGTGCCTGCACCACAGGGGACCGCGCGACCGGGGAGCTGTTTTTT
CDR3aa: CACTTGDRATGELFF

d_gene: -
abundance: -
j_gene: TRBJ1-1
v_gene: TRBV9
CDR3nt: TGTGCCAGCAGCGCGACCCGTGGGACAGAAGCTTTCTTT
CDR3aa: CASSATRGTEAFF

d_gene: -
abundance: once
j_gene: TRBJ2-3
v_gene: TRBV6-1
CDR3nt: TGTGCCAGCAGTGAAGTTATGGGTGGCCTAGGCACAGATACGCAGTATTTT
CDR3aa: CASSEVMGGLGTDTQYF

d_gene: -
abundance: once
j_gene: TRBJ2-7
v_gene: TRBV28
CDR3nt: TGTGCCAGCAGTTTGGCAGGGGGGGCCAACGAGCAGTACTTC
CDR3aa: CASSLAGGANEQYF

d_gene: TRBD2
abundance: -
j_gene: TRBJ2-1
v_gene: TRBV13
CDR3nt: TGTGCCAGCTCTAGCGGGAGGGGTGGAAACAATGAGCAGTTCTTC
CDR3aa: CASSSGRGGNNEQFF

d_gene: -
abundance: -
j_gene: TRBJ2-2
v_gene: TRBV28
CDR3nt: TGTGCCAGCAGCATCAGTGCGAACACCGGGGAGCTGTTTTTT
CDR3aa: CASSISANTGELFF

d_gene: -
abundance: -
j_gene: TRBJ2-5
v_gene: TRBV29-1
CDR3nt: TGCAGCGTTGTTGTTGGGACCCAGTACTTC
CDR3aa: CSVVVGTQYF

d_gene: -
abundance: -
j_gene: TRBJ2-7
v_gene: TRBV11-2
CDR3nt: TGTGCCAGCAGCTTAACCAGGGGATACCTCTACGAGCAGTACTTC
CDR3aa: CASSLTRGYLYEQYF

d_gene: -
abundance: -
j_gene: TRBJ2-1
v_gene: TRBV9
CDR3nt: TGTGCCAGCAGCGTAGGGACTTCTTACAATGAGCAGTTCTTC
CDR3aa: CASSVGTSYNEQFF

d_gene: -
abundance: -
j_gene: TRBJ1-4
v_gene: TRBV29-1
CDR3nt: TGCAGCGTGCAATGGGTCTCAACTAATGAAAAACTGTTTTTT
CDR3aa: CSVQWVSTNEKLFF

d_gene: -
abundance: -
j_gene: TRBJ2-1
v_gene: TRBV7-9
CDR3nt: TGTGCCAGCAGCTTAAGGGGGGAGGCCTCCTACAATGAGCAGTTCTTC
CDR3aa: CASSLRGEASYNEQFF

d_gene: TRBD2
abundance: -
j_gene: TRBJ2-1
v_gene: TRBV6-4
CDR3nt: TGTGCCAGCAGGGACTATAGCGGGGGGGGGAATGAGCAGTTCTTC
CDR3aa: CASRDYSGGGNEQFF

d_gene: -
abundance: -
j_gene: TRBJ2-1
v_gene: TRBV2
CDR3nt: TGTGCCAGCAGTGAAATGACGAAAGAGCAGTTCTTC
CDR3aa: CASSEMTKEQFF

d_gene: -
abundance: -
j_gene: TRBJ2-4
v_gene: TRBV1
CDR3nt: TGCACCAGCAGCCAAGTTGTATTACTAAGCCCGCGGTATCCCAAAAACATTCAGTACTTC
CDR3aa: CTSSQVVLLSPRYPKNIQYF

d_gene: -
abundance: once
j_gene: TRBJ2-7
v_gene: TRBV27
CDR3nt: TGTGCCAGCAGTTTAGACCTCTCCTACGAGCAGTACTTC
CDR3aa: CASSLDLSYEQYF

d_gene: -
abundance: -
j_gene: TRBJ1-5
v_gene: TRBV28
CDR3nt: TGTGCCAGCGGGGACCCGTGGAGCAATCAGCCCCAGCATTTT
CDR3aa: CASGDPWSNQPQHF

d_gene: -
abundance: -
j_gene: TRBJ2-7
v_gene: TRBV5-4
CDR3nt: TGTGCCAGCAGCTTGGGTCGTGAGCAGTACTTC
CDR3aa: CASSLGREQYF

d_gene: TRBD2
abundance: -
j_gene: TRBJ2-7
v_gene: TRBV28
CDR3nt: TGTGCCAGCAGTTCGGCGGGAGGCACCTACGAGCAGTACTTC
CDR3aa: CASSSAGGTYEQYF

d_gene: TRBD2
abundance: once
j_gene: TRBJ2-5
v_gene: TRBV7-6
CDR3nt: TGTGCCAGCAGCAGACGACTAGCGGAAGAAGAGACCCAGTACTTC
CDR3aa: CASSRRLAEEETQYF

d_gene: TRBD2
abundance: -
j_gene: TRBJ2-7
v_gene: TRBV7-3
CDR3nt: TGTGCCAGCAGCCCGGGGGGTGCGCCGACCTACGAGCAGTACTTC
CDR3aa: CASSPGGAPTYEQYF

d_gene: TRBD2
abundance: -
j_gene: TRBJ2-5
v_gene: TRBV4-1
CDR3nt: TGCGCCAGCAGCCCAGCGGGAGAAACGGAGACCCAGTACTTC
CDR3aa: CASSPAGETETQYF

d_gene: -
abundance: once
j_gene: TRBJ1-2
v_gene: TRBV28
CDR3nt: TGTGCCAGCAGTTTAGGGTCAGGGAGCGACTATGGCTACACCTTC
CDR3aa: CASSLGSGSDYGYTF

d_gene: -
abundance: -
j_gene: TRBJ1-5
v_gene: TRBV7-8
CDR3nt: TGTGCCAGCAGCCCAGCACCCCCCCAGCGGCAGCCCCAGCATTTT
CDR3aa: CASSPAPPQRQPQHF

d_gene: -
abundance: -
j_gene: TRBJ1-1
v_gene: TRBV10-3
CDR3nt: TGTGCCATCAGGACAGGTTATGGCACTGAAGCTTTCTTT
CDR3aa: CAIRTGYGTEAFF

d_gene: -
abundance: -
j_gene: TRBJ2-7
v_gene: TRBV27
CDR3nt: TGTGCCAGCACCCCGGCGGCAGGTTATGCGTGGGCCTACGAGCAGTACTTC
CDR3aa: CASTPAAGYAWAYEQYF

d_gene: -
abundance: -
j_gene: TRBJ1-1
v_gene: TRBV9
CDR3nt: TGTGCCAGCAGCGTAGATGCTGGGGCTGAAGCTTTCTTT
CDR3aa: CASSVDAGAEAFF

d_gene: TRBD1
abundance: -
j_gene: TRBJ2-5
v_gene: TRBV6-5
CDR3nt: TGTGCCAGCAGTGAAAACAGGGGTCCAGAGACCCAGTACTTC
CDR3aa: CASSENRGPETQYF

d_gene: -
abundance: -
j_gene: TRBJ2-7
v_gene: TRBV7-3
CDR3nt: TGTGCCAGCAGCTTGGTTAGATCGGGGCGCGGTGGCGAGCAGTACTTC
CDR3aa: CASSLVRSGRGGEQYF

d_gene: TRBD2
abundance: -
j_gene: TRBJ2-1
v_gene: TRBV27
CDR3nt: TGTGCCAGTTCGCGCGGGGGGAACTCCTACAATGAGCAGTTCTTC
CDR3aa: CASSRGGNSYNEQFF

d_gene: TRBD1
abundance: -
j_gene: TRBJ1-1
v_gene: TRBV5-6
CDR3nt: TGTGCCAGCAGCTTGTGGTGGGACAGCGTGAACACTGAAGCTTTCTTT
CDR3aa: CASSLWWDSVNTEAFF

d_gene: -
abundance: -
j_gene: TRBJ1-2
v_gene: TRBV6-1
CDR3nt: TGTGCCAGCAGTGAAGACCATAGACAGGAACCGAACTATGGCTACACCTTC
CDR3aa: CASSEDHRQEPNYGYTF

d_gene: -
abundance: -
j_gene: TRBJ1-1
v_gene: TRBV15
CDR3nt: TGTGCCACCAGCTGGGGTGTAATGAACACTGAAGCTTTCTTT
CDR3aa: CATSWGVMNTEAFF

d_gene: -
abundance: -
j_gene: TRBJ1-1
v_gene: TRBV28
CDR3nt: TGTGCCAGCAGGCCCCAGGGGTACACTGAAGCTTTCTTT
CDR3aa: CASRPQGYTEAFF

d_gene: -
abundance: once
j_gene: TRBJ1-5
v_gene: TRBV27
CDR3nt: TGTGCCAGCAGTTCCGGTAGCAATCAGCCCCAGCATTTT
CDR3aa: CASSSGSNQPQHF

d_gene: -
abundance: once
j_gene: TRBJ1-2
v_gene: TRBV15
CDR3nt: TGTGCCACCAGCAGAGATGTCTTAGGGGCTGTCTATGGCTACACCTTC
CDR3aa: CATSRDVLGAVYGYTF